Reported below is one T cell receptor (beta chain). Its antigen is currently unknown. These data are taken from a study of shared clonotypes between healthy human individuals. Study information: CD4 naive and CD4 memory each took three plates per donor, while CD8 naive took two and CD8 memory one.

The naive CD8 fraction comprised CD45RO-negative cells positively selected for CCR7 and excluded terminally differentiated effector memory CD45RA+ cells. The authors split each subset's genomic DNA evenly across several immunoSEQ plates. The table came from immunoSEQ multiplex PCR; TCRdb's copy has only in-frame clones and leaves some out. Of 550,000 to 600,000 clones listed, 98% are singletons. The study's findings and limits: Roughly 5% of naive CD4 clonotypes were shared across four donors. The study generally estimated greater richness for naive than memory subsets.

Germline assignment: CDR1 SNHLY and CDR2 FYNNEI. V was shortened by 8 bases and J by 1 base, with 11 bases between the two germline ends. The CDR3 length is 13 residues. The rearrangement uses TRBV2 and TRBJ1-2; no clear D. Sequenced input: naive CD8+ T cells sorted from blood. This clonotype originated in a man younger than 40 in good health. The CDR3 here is CASGPDLNYGYTF. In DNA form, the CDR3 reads TGTGCCAGCGGCCCAGACCTTAACTATGGCTACACCTTC.